The next 18 T cell receptor beta chains were all read from a single sample in a study of shared clonotypes between healthy human individuals. Here immunoSEQ multiplex PCR was the method, and the copy in TCRdb shows in-frame clones only, minus some. Altogether more than 400,000 clones are present, about 96% being singletons, with the ten largest covering roughly 0.06%. The sequencing sample was made of naive CD4+ T cells sorted from blood. The subset denotes: CD45RA+ positively selected. These receptors all come from a woman aged 25 to 39 in good health.

The sample holds one count of this clone. The chain recombines TRBV11-2 with TRBJ1-5; no firm D call. V gave up 2 bases and J gave up 5 bases, with 10 bases separating them. The CDR3 length is 14 residues. Germline V gene lookup returns CDR1 SGHAT and CDR2 FQNNGV. CDR3 residues: CASSLRASDQPQHF. The CDR3 DNA is TGTGCCAGCAGCTTAAGGGCCTCGGATCAGCCCCAGCATTTT.

V and J are TRBV7-6 and TRBJ1-2; a possible D gene is TRBD1 (5 bases). Germline V lookup: CDR1 SGHVS, CDR2 FNYEAQ. CDR3 length equals 13 residues. Between the trimmed V and J ends, which lost 3 bases and 6 bases, there was a span of 11 bases. CDR3 nucleotide sequence: TGTGCCAGCAGCTTGCAGGGTGTAGATGGCTACACCTTC. Amino acids: CASSLQGVDGYTF.

J is TRBJ2-5 and V is TRBV29-1; 7 bases match TRBD1. Germline values: CDR1 SQVTM, CDR2 ANQGSEA. V was clipped by 3 bases and J by 4 bases; unmatched bases: 8. This CDR3 region has 14 residues. The DNA for the CDR3 is TGCAGCGTTGAGGCAACAGGGGTACGAGAGACCCAGTACTTC. Protein product: CSVEATGVRETQYF.

This clone has just one count. This sequence joins TRBV14 and TRBJ2-1, with 7 bases lining up with TRBD1. The CDR3 sequence is 15 residues long. Germline CDR1 is SGHDN and CDR2 is FVKESK. V was pared by 4 bases and J by 1 base, with 4 bases of the junction left unmatched. The CDR3: CASSLNRGSYNEQFF. The CDR3, as DNA: TGTGCCAGCAGCCTTAACAGGGGTTCCTACAATGAGCAGTTCTTC. Full variable domain (outside the CDR3, taken from reference TRBV14 and TRBJ2-1): EAGVTQFPSHSVIEKGQTVTLRCDPISGHDNLYWYRRVMGKEIKFLLHFVKESKQDESGMPNNRFLAERTGGTYSTLKVQPAELEDSGVYFCASSLNRGSYNEQFFGPGTRLTVL.

The J gene is TRBJ2-3, the V gene TRBV7-9; 10 nucleotides agree with TRBD2. Germline V CDR1 and CDR2: SEHNR, FQNEAQ (reference sequence). The CDR3 has 15 amino acids. Trimming at V came to 2 bases and at J to 4 bases, leaving 3 bases not matched to a gene. DNA of the CDR3: TGTGCCAGCAGCTTACCTAGCGGGAGCCCAGATACGCAGTATTTT. This gives the protein CASSLPSGSPDTQYF.

V usage is TRBV19 and J usage is TRBJ1-5; no clear D gene. Germline CDR1 and CDR2: LNHDA and SQIVND (reference sequence). V shed 3 bases and J shed 7 bases, with 16 bases lying between them. The CDR3 is 15 residues long. In nucleotides, the CDR3 is TGTGCCAGTAGTATCCTCGCCAGCCGCGAGCAGCCCCAGCATTTT. Its translation: CASSILASREQPQHF.

The chain links TRBV7-2 to TRBJ1-5, with a tentative D call TRBD1 (5 bases). Germline V gene lookup returns CDR1 SGHTA and CDR2 FQGNSA. This CDR3 has 16 residues. V was shortened by 0 bases and J by 3 bases, with 12 bases between the two germline ends. In nucleotides, the CDR3 is TGTGCCAGCAGCTTAGCGGGACTGTTTAACAATCAGCCCCAGCATTTT. Translated, it gives CASSLAGLFNNQPQHF.

This chain links TRBV23-1 with TRBJ1-6; 9 positions agree with TRBD1. TRBV23-1 is identified as an open reading frame with a role that is uncertain. The CDR3 runs to 15 residues. Losses at the gene ends were 8 bases for V and 13 bases for J; bases not matched to a gene: 15. The CDR3 bases are TGCGCCAGCGAAACCCGGGACAGGGTTATTTGGCCCCTCCACTTT. This gives the protein CASETRDRVIWPLHF.

V is TRBV10-3 and J is TRBJ1-3, with D perhaps TRBD1 (5 bases). V gave up 6 bases and J gave up 2 bases, with 14 bases separating them. The CDR3 is 15 amino acids. The V gene's germline CDR1 is ENHRY and CDR2 SYGVKD. In DNA form, the CDR3 reads TGTGCCATCAGGAGTCGGGGGTCGACTGGAAACACCATATATTTT. Translated, it gives CAIRSRGSTGNTIYF.

V is TRBV5-1 and J is TRBJ1-5; the D is unclear. The germline CDR1 and CDR2 sequences are SGHRS and YFSETQ. Trimming removed 0 bases at V and 0 bases at J, with 4 bases between. This CDR3 has 14 residues. The CDR3 nucleotides are TGCGCCAGCAGCTTGGCTCCTAGCAATCAGCCCCAGCATTTT. It encodes CASSLAPSNQPQHF. Together with reference TRBV5-1 and TRBJ1-5, the CDR3 gives the full variable domain: KAGVTQTPRYLIKTRGQQVTLSCSPISGHRSVSWYQQTPGQGLQFLFEYFSETQRNKGNFPGRFSGRQFSNSRSEMNVSTLELGDSALYLCASSLAPSNQPQHFGDGTRLSIL.

CDR3 nucleotides: TGTGCCAGCATTCTACAGAACACTGAAGCTTTCTTT. The encoded protein is CASILQNTEAFF. The chain couples TRBV28 to TRBJ1-1; D not certain. V was trimmed by 7 bases and J by 1 base, leaving 7 bases between them. Germline V gene data show CDR1 as MDHEN and CDR2 as SYDVKM. The CDR3 sequence is 12 residues long. The whole variable domain, filled in from reference TRBV28 and TRBJ1-1, reads DVKVTQSSRYLVKRTGEKVFLECVQDMDHENMFWYRQDPGLGLRLIYFSYDVKMKEKGDIPEGYSVSREKKERFSLILESASTNQTSMYLCASILQNTEAFFGQGTRLTVV.

CDR3 region: CASSLQGFVNEQFF. The CDR3 DNA reads TGTGCCAGCAGCTTACAGGGATTTGTCAATGAGCAGTTCTTC. The J gene is TRBJ2-1, the V gene TRBV5-4; possibly TRBD1 for D (6 bases). This CDR3 has 14 residues. Germline V CDR1 and CDR2: SGHNT, YYREEE (reference sequence). V gave up 2 bases and J gave up 6 bases, with 12 bases separating them. Complete variable domain (other parts from reference TRBV5-4 and TRBJ2-1): ETGVTQSPTHLIKTRGQQVTLRCSSQSGHNTVSWYQQALGQGPQFIFQYYREEENGRGNFPPRFSGLQFPNYSSELNVNALELDDSALYLCASSLQGFVNEQFFGPGTRLTVL.

This clone was seen a single time. The V and J genes are TRBV11-1 and TRBJ2-7; TRBD1 is a possible D gene (6 bases). V dropped 4 bases and J dropped 0 bases, with 16 bases sitting between them. The CDR3 sequence is 16 residues long. Germline CDR1 SGHAT, CDR2 FQDESV (reference sequence). This chain's CDR3 is CASSSQGGHPSYEQYF. The CDR3 DNA reads as TGTGCCAGCAGCTCACAGGGCGGGCACCCCTCCTACGAGCAGTACTTC.

This chain uses TRBV6-5 with TRBJ1-2, with TRBD1 identical over 10 bases. CDR1 and CDR2 (germline): MNHEY, SVGAGI. The ends lost 0 bases at V and 3 bases at J; junction bases unmatched: 1. The CDR3 loop spans 15 amino acids. In DNA form, the CDR3 reads TGTGCCAGCAGTTACTCCGGGACAGGGGACTATGGCTACACCTTC. Translated, it gives CASSYSGTGDYGYTF.

The gene calls are TRBV6-5 and TRBJ2-7; 9 bases are a match to TRBD2. From germline, CDR1 is MNHEY and CDR2 SVGAGI. V lost 0 bases to trimming and J lost 5 bases; unmatched junction nucleotides: 5. The CDR3 loop spans 15 amino acids. CDR3 bases: TGTGCCAGCAGTTACTCGGGACTAGCTATCGACGAGCAGTACTTC. This codes for CASSYSGLAIDEQYF.

The chain links TRBV7-9 to TRBJ1-4; tentatively, D is TRBD1 (5 bases). Germline V lookup: CDR1 SEHNR, CDR2 FQNEAQ (reference sequence). The CDR3 consists of 15 residues. Between the trimmed V and J ends, which lost 4 bases and 10 bases, there was a span of 19 bases. The CDR3 spells CASSSDILVLGKLFF. DNA of the CDR3: TGTGCCAGCAGCTCGGACATTCTCGTCTTGGGAAAACTGTTTTTT.

The V call is TRBV18, the J call TRBJ2-1; TRBD1 matches 9 bases. CDR3 size: 15 residues. Germline V gene sequence: CDR1 KGHSH, CDR2 LQKENI. Germline trimming cut 0 bases from V and 7 bases from J; bases unmatched to any gene: 4. DNA for the CDR3: TGTGCCAGCTCACCACCTTCCGGGACAGGGAATGAGCAGTTCTTC. This translates into CASSPPSGTGNEQFF.

This chain links TRBV6-5 with TRBJ1-1; maybe TRBD1 (6 bases). CDR3 length: 16 residues. Trimming took off 2 bases at V and 2 bases at J, with 15 bases between the two ends. Looked up from germline, CDR1 is MNHEY and CDR2 is SVGAGI. The CDR3 sequence: CASSYAAATGNTEAFF. As DNA, the CDR3 is TGTGCCAGCAGTTACGCAGCTGCGACAGGTAACACTGAAGCTTTCTTT.